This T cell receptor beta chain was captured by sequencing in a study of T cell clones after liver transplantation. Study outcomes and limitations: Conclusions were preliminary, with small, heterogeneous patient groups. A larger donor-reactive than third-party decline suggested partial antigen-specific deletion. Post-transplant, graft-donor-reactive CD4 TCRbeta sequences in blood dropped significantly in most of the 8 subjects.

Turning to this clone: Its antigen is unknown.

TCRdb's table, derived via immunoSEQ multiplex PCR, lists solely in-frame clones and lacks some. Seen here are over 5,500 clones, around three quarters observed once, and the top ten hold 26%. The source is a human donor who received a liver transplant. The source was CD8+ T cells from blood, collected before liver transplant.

CDR3 sequence reads: CASSPSGDGYNEQFF. For the CDR3, the DNA is TGTGCCAGCAGCCCTAGCGGGGACGGGTACAATGAGCAGTTCTTC. The chain combines TRBV7-2 with TRBJ2-1, with 9 bases identical to TRBD2. The trim removed 5 bases at V and 4 bases at J, leaving 6 bases unmatched. Germline V gene lookup returns CDR1 SGHTA and CDR2 FQGNSA. The CDR3 is 15 residues long.